A single sample gave rise to the 29 T cell receptor beta chains below, sequenced in a study of CD8 T cells in Susac syndrome. With random hexamers, reverse transcription was performed on roughly 0.45 to 1 ug of RNA. TCRdb analysed the immunoSEQ multiplex PCR reads with MiXCR anew, one entry per CDR3 protein. Of tens of thousands of distinct CDR3 sequences listed, roughly 95% are singletons. Sequencing input: CD4+ T cells from PBMCs. All receptors come from a human donor with multiple sclerosis.

This chain links TRBV29-1 with TRBJ2-3; 8 bases fit TRBD2. CDR3 length equals 14 residues. The germline gives CDR1 SQVTM, CDR2 ANQGSEA. V lost 2 bases, J lost 4 bases, and 5 bases stayed unmatched. This chain's CDR3 is CSVETIGGADTQYF. The CDR3 DNA follows: TGCAGCGTTGAAACAATCGGGGGGGCAGATACGCAGTATTTT.

This clonotype was counted a single time. The chain is built from TRBV6-2 or TRBV6-3 and TRBJ1-1; D ambiguous. The CDR3 loop spans 12 amino acids. Germline CDR1 and CDR2: MNHEY and SVGEGT. Trimming shortened V by 6 bases and J by 7 bases, and 12 bases separated the two germline ends. The CDR3 nucleotides are TGTGCCAGCAGCCAAAGGCTAGATGAAGCTTTCTTT. This codes for CASSQRLDEAFF.

V and J are TRBV5-1 and TRBJ2-5, with D maybe TRBD2 (6 bases). CDR3 length: 15 amino acids. Germline V gene data show CDR1 as SGHRS and CDR2 as YFSETQ. Trimming took 6 bases from V and 5 from J, leaving 20 bases between them. The CDR3 reads CASTPGQGLGETQYF. As DNA, the CDR3 is TGCGCCAGCACCCCTGGCCAGGGACTGGGGGAGACCCAGTACTTC. Combining the CDR3 with reference TRBV5-1 and TRBJ2-5 gives the whole variable domain KAGVTQTPRYLIKTRGQQVTLSCSPISGHRSVSWYQQTPGQGLQFLFEYFSETQRNKGNFPGRFSGRQFSNSRSEMNVSTLELGDSALYLCASTPGQGLGETQYFGPGTRLLVL.

V gene TRBV30 combines with J gene TRBJ1-2, with TRBD1 matching over 9 bases. Trimming removed 1 base from V and 7 bases from J; junction bases left unmatched: 10. The germline CDR1 and CDR2 sequences are GTSNPN and SVGIG (reference sequence). CDR3 length: 15 residues. CDR3 nucleotides: TGTGCCTGGAGTGGCTTCCGGGACAGGGAAACTGGCTACACCTTC. Translation gives CAWSGFRDRETGYTF.

This CDR3 is CASSSRAMRTEAFF. CDR3 DNA sequence: TGTGCCAGCAGCTCCAGGGCGATGAGGACTGAAGCTTTCTTT. V is TRBV5-4 and J is TRBJ1-1; D might be TRBD1 (5 bases). The CDR3 runs 14 residues. In germline, CDR1 is SGHNT, CDR2 YYREEE (reference sequence). V shed 3 bases and J shed 5 bases, with 14 bases lying between them.

This sequence joins TRBV5-1 and TRBJ2-1; D uncertain. CDR1 SGHRS and CDR2 YFSETQ come from the germline V gene. The V end was cut by 1 base, the J end by 5 bases, with 7 bases between. The CDR3 sequence is 13 residues long. The DNA of the CDR3 is TGCGCCAGCAGCTTGAGCAGGAACAATGAGCAGTTCTTC. Protein: CASSLSRNNEQFF.

The gene calls are TRBV18 and TRBJ1-5; D might be TRBD1 (6 bases). Trimming took off 2 bases at V and 1 base at J, with 9 bases between the two ends. Germline-derived CDR1 and CDR2 are KGHSH and LQKENI. The CDR3 contains 15 residues. The CDR3 DNA reads TGTGCCAGCTCACCAGGACAGTTAAGCAATCAGCCCCAGCATTTT. Translating it yields CASSPGQLSNQPQHF.

This clonotype showed up just a few times. The V and J genes are TRBV7-2 and TRBJ2-5; tentative D call: TRBD1 (6 bases). Trimming took 6 bases from V and 4 from J, leaving 15 bases between them. CDR3 length equals 14 residues. The germline gives CDR1 SGHTA, CDR2 FQGNSA. The CDR3 DNA is TGTGCCAGCAGTTTTACAGGGTTGGGAGAGACCCAGTACTTC. This sequence encodes CASSFTGLGETQYF.

This rearrangement joins TRBV12-3 or TRBV12-4 to TRBJ1-6; TRBD1 matches 9 bases. With V trimmed by 4 bases and J by 6 bases, 4 bases remained unmatched. This CDR3 has 15 amino acids. The CDR3 bases are TGTGCCAGCAGTTCTCGGACAGGGGTTAATTCACCCCTCCACTTT. It codes for CASSSRTGVNSPLHF.

The rearrangement links TRBV2 to TRBJ1-2, with D uncertain. Germline V gene data show CDR1 as SNHLY and CDR2 as FYNNEI. The CDR3 contains 14 residues. V lost 1 base to trimming and J lost 6 bases, with 12 bases between them. The CDR3, as DNA: TGTGCCAGCAGTGAAGAATATAGGAGGGATGGCTACACCTTC. Translated: CASSEEYRRDGYTF.

The chain employs TRBV29-1 and TRBJ1-1; D might be TRBD1 (6 bases). This CDR3 is 14 amino acids long. The germline gives CDR1 SQVTM, CDR2 ANQGSEA. Trimming removed 7 bases at V and 4 bases at J, with 19 bases between. The CDR3 spells CSGGDRRYGTEAFF. As DNA, the CDR3 is TGCAGCGGGGGCGACAGGCGGTACGGCACTGAAGCTTTCTTT.

The CDR3 loop is CSVRDRSSYNEQFF. The DNA of the CDR3 is TGCAGCGTGAGGGACAGGAGCTCCTACAATGAGCAGTTCTTC. The chain is built from TRBV29-1 and TRBJ2-1, with 8 positions matching TRBD1. Germline CDR1 is SQVTM and CDR2 is ANQGSEA. V trimming: 6 bases; J trimming: 0 bases; junction bases outside the gene matches: 4. The CDR3 runs 14 residues.

The chain carries TRBV5-1 and TRBJ1-1; D gene ambiguous. Deletions cut 4 bases from V and 0 bases from J, with 16 bases between. The CDR3 length is 16 residues. CDR1 and CDR2 (germline): SGHRS, YFSETQ. CDR3 residues: CASSRREAGVNTEAFF. CDR3 nucleotide sequence: TGCGCCAGCAGCCGTAGAGAGGCAGGAGTGAACACTGAAGCTTTCTTT.

The chain couples TRBV5-1 to TRBJ2-5; a possible D gene is TRBD1 (7 bases). V was shortened by 4 bases and J by 7 bases, with 14 bases between the two germline ends. CDR1 is SGHRS and CDR2 is YFSETQ in the germline V gene. The CDR3 length is 13 residues. The CDR3 sequence: CASSLPQGGTQYF. For the CDR3, the DNA is TGCGCCAGCAGCCTGCCCCAGGGGGGGACCCAGTACTTC.

V and J are TRBV12-3 or TRBV12-4 and TRBJ1-1, with a weak D call TRBD1 (5 bases). This CDR3 has 15 residues. Trimming took off 4 bases at V and 2 bases at J, with 14 bases between the two ends. CDR3: CASSSYGDGNTEAFF. Written as DNA, the CDR3 is TGTGCCAGCAGTTCGTACGGGGACGGAAACACTGAAGCTTTCTTT.

The chain employs TRBV9 and TRBJ2-1, with 7 bases that match TRBD1. Per germline, CDR1 SGDLS and CDR2 YYNGEE. The CDR3 runs to 14 residues. The trim removed 4 bases at V and 6 bases at J, leaving 7 bases unmatched. As DNA, the CDR3 is TGTGCCAGCAGCCCCCACCGGGACAGCAATGAGCAGTTCTTC. Translated: CASSPHRDSNEQFF.

In this sample, this clonotype turned up once. The rearrangement uses TRBV7-2 and TRBJ2-3, with TRBD1 matching over 8 bases. Looked up from germline, CDR1 is SGHTA and CDR2 is FQGNSA. CDR3 length: 16 residues. With V trimmed by 4 bases and J by 0 bases, 6 bases remained unmatched. CDR3 DNA: TGTGCCAGCAGCTCAGGGGGCCCCATAAGCACAGATACGCAGTATTTT. This sequence encodes CASSSGGPISTDTQYF.

The chain links TRBV6-5 to TRBJ2-5; 9 nucleotides line up with TRBD1. The CDR3 consists of 17 residues. The trim removed 1 base at V and 2 bases at J, leaving 8 bases unmatched. In germline, CDR1 is MNHEY, CDR2 SVGAGI. In DNA, the CDR3 is TGTGCCAGCAGTTACTATTTCGAGACAGGGGGGCAAGAGACCCAGTACTTC. This codes for CASSYYFETGGQETQYF.

The V call is TRBV25-1, the J call TRBJ2-3; D gene ambiguous. The CDR3 consists of 13 residues. Germline values: CDR1 MGHDK, CDR2 SYGVNS. Trimming stripped 2 bases from V and 8 bases from J, with 11 bases between. The DNA of the CDR3 is TGTGCCAGCAGTGAAGGCGCCCGAGGTACGCAGTATTTT. Translated: CASSEGARGTQYF.

The J gene is TRBJ2-5, the V gene TRBV3-1, with D possibly matching TRBD2 (6 bases). The V end lost 1 base, the J end lost 5 bases, and 17 bases lay between the germline ends. CDR3 length: 16 residues. CDR1 is LGHDT, CDR2 YNNKEL, per germline (reference sequence). The CDR3 DNA sequence: TGTGCCAGCAGCCAAGGTCGCCAGCGGGCCCAGGAGACCCAGTACTTC. This encodes CASSQGRQRAQETQYF.

V and J are TRBV29-1 and TRBJ2-7; D call uncertain. The CDR3 length is 11 residues. The V gene lost 1 base and the J gene lost 2 bases, with 3 bases spanning the gap. From germline, CDR1 is SQVTM and CDR2 ANQGSEA. Written as DNA, the CDR3 is TGCAGCGTTGAAGCTGCCTACGAGCAGTACTTC. This translates into CSVEAAYEQYF.

The gene calls are TRBV15 and TRBJ2-1; 7 bases align to TRBD1. Losses at the gene ends were 1 base for V and 0 bases for J; bases not matched to a gene: 0. The CDR3 runs 15 residues. The germline gives CDR1 LNHNV, CDR2 YYDKDF (reference sequence). The CDR3 reads CATSRGQGSYNEQFF. For the CDR3, the DNA is TGTGCCACCAGCAGAGGACAGGGCTCCTACAATGAGCAGTTCTTC.

J is TRBJ1-5 and V is TRBV27; 8 bases fit TRBD1. Germline V gene lookup returns CDR1 MNHEY and CDR2 SMNVEV (reference sequence). The J segment lost 3 bases and the V segment lost 8 bases, leaving 6 bases of the junction unmatched. This CDR3 is 14 amino acids long. Here the CDR3 reads CASGKDRDNQPQHF. CDR3 nucleotide sequence: TGTGCCAGCGGGAAGGACAGGGACAATCAGCCCCAGCATTTT.

V and J are TRBV29-1 and TRBJ2-5; D possibly corresponds to TRBD2 (5 bases). Germline V gene lookup returns CDR1 SQVTM and CDR2 ANQGSEA. V lost 6 bases and J 0 bases, leaving 11 bases between the germline ends. This CDR3 has 13 residues. The CDR3 loop reads CSVYGGYQETQYF. For the CDR3, the DNA is TGCAGCGTCTATGGCGGGTACCAAGAGACCCAGTACTTC.

V usage is TRBV3-1 and J usage is TRBJ1-1; weak D call: TRBD1 (6 bases). CDR3 length equals 14 residues. Per germline, CDR1 LGHDT and CDR2 YNNKEL (reference sequence). The ends were cut back, 2 bases at V and 6 bases at J, with 13 bases in the middle. CDR3 loop: CASSQYNRVPEAFF. CDR3 DNA: TGTGCCAGCAGCCAATATAACAGGGTCCCTGAAGCTTTCTTT.

The gene calls are TRBV3-1 and TRBJ2-2; TRBD2 agrees at 9 bases. Germline assignment: CDR1 LGHDT and CDR2 YNNKEL (reference sequence). Trimming took 4 bases from V and 7 from J; bases not matched to a gene: 7. There are 15 residues in the CDR3. The DNA for the CDR3 is TGTGCCAGCAGCCCCTTAGCGGGGGCAGGCGGGGAGCTGTTTTTT. It specifies CASSPLAGAGGELFF.

V usage is TRBV24-1 and J usage is TRBJ2-4; the D gene could be TRBD1 or TRBD2 (5 bases each). V shed 7 bases and J shed 3 bases, with 9 bases lying between them. The CDR3 sequence is 13 residues long. Germline V gives CDR1 KGHDR, CDR2 SFDVKD. The DNA for the CDR3 is TGTGCCACCAGCGAGAGGGGCAAAAACATTCAGTACTTC. Encoded protein: CATSERGKNIQYF.

The J gene is TRBJ1-5, the V gene TRBV15, with D hard to call. The CDR3 is 13 residues long. Germline-derived CDR1 and CDR2 are LNHNV and YYDKDF (reference sequence). Between the trimmed V and J ends, which lost 4 bases and 5 bases, there was a span of 9 bases. CDR3 sequence (DNA): TGTGCCACCAGCAAACTGTCCGATCAGCCCCAGCATTTT. Translating it yields CATSKLSDQPQHF. The full variable domain, in which reference TRBV15 and TRBJ1-5 provide the parts outside the CDR3, is DAMVIQNPRYQVTQFGKPVTLSCSQTLNHNVMYWYQQKSSQAPKLLFHYYDKDFNNEADTPDNFQSRRPNTSFCFLDIRSPGLGDTAMYLCATSKLSDQPQHFGDGTRLSIL.

This chain connects TRBV6-1 to TRBJ1-2; D is perhaps TRBD1 (5 bases). The CDR3 totals 14 residues. CDR1 is MNHNS and CDR2 is SASEGT in the germline V gene. V was clipped by 7 bases and J by 6 bases, with 18 bases between them. The CDR3 reads CASTLPSGQDGYTF. CDR3 bases: TGTGCCAGCACGCTACCCTCAGGGCAGGATGGCTACACCTTC.